Each of the 21 T cell receptor beta chains below was sequenced from the same sample in a study of cytomegalovirus exposure and HLA in healthy donors. Both 60 Vbeta primers and 13 Jbeta primers went into the PCR. Repertoires were generated with immunoSEQ multiplex PCR, while TCRdb's copy carries only in-frame clones and drops some. The sample includes approximately 150,000 clones. Input material: PBMCs. The receptors here all came from a woman aged 45-65 years in good health and CMV-seronegative.

The chain couples TRBV7-2 to TRBJ2-2; perhaps TRBD2 as D (7 bases). The CDR3 contains 13 residues. Germline-derived CDR1 and CDR2 are SGHTA and FQGNSA. Trimming left V 7 bases short and J 6 bases short, with 12 bases between. CDR3 amino acids: CASTPRGPGELFF. CDR3 DNA sequence: TGTGCCAGCACCCCGCGGGGGCCCGGGGAGCTGTTTTTT.

The chain uses TRBV27 and TRBJ2-3, with TRBD2 identical over 7 bases. The CDR3 runs 17 residues. CDR1 is MNHEY and CDR2 is SMNVEV in the germline V gene (reference sequence). Trimming at V came to 3 bases and at J to 0 bases, leaving 9 bases not matched to a gene. CDR3 residues: CASSFDRGGPSTDTQYF. The CDR3 DNA follows: TGTGCCAGCAGTTTCGATCGCGGGGGACCTAGCACAGATACGCAGTATTTT.

V is TRBV11-3 and J is TRBJ2-1; 7 nucleotides agree with TRBD2. The CDR3 sequence is 15 residues long. Germline CDR1 and CDR2: SGHNT and YENEEA. V lost 3 bases, J lost 8 bases, and 10 bases stayed unmatched. The chain's CDR3 is CASSFSTAGWDEQFF. The DNA of the CDR3 is TGTGCCAGCAGCTTTAGCACAGCGGGATGGGATGAGCAGTTCTTC.

The CDR3 loop is CASSIAGGPGETQYF. The CDR3 DNA reads TGTGCCAGCAGCATAGCGGGGGGGCCGGGGGAGACCCAGTACTTC. V and J are TRBV7-3 and TRBJ2-5, with 11 bases matching TRBD2. The V gene's germline CDR1 is SGHTA and CDR2 FQGTGA. The V and J ends lost 5 bases and 5 bases, in that order; junction bases with no gene match: 7. The CDR3 is made up of 15 amino acids.

This chain links TRBV10-3 with TRBJ2-7; 10 nucleotides agree with TRBD2. CDR1 ENHRY and CDR2 SYGVKD come from the germline V gene. There are 15 residues in the CDR3. V lost 7 bases to trimming and J lost 4 bases; unmatched junction nucleotides: 10. CDR3 region: CAIKQREGRRYEQYF. The DNA for the CDR3 is TGTGCCATCAAGCAGCGGGAGGGCCGCAGGTACGAGCAGTACTTC.

V gene TRBV4-1 combines with J gene TRBJ1-4; 7 nucleotides agree with TRBD1. The trim removed 0 bases at V and 5 bases at J, leaving 6 bases unmatched. The CDR3 covers 16 residues. Germline V CDR1 and CDR2: MGHRA, YSYEKL. CDR3 sequence reads: CASSQDTGTANEKLFF. DNA for the CDR3: TGCGCCAGCAGCCAAGATACAGGGACAGCAAATGAAAAACTGTTTTTT.

This chain links TRBV6-5 with TRBJ1-2; 7 nucleotides line up with TRBD1. Germline V CDR1 and CDR2: MNHEY, SVGAGI. This CDR3 is built from 14 residues. Trimming took 4 bases from V and 3 from J; bases not matched to a gene: 5. The CDR3 DNA follows: TGTGCCAGCAGTTCGGGACAGAAGGACTATGGCTACACCTTC. It is translated as CASSSGQKDYGYTF.

The DNA for the CDR3 is TGTGCCATCAGTGATCCAGTCAACTACAGGGAGATAAAACAACAAGAGACCCAGTACTTC. It yields the protein CAISDPVNYREIKQQETQYF. The chain recombines TRBV10-3 with TRBJ2-5; D is perhaps TRBD1 (6 bases). Germline-derived CDR1 and CDR2 are ENHRY and SYGVKD. V was cut by 3 bases and J by 2 bases, with 28 bases left in between. This CDR3 contains 20 residues.

The chain links TRBV28 to TRBJ2-3; tentatively, D is TRBD1 (6 bases). Germline V gene sequence: CDR1 MDHEN, CDR2 SYDVKM. V gave up 3 bases and J gave up 3 bases, with 16 bases separating them. This CDR3 has 16 amino acids. CDR3 loop: CASSFTLGQGTDTQYF. The CDR3 coding sequence is TGTGCCAGCAGTTTCACCCTGGGGCAGGGGACAGATACGCAGTATTTT. Full variable domain (remainder filled in from reference TRBV28 and TRBJ2-3): DVKVTQSSRYLVKRTGEKVFLECVQDMDHENMFWYRQDPGLGLRLIYFSYDVKMKEKGDIPEGYSVSREKKERFSLILESASTNQTSMYLCASSFTLGQGTDTQYFGPGTRLTVL.

The chain uses TRBV6-5 and TRBJ2-5; D possibly corresponds to TRBD1 (5 bases). The CDR3 extends over 16 amino acids. The V gene lost 0 bases and the J gene lost 1 base, with 12 bases spanning the gap. Germline loops: CDR1 MNHEY, CDR2 SVGAGI. The DNA for the CDR3 is TGTGCCAGCAGTTACTCGAGACAGTGGGGCCAAGAGACCCAGTACTTC. Protein sequence: CASSYSRQWGQETQYF.

This sequence joins TRBV5-6 and TRBJ1-2; 7 positions match TRBD1. There are 13 residues in the CDR3. With 4 bases clipped from V and 7 bases from J, the junction kept 7 bases outside the gene matches. Germline-derived CDR1 and CDR2 are SGHDT and YYEEEE. CDR3 coding DNA: TGTGCCAGCAGCGACAGGGTTCAATCTGGCTACACCTTC. Its protein is CASSDRVQSGYTF.

The chain uses TRBV28 and TRBJ2-1, with 10 bases that match TRBD2. CDR1 MDHEN and CDR2 SYDVKM come from the germline V gene. Germline trimming cut 5 bases from V and 8 bases from J; bases unmatched to any gene: 9. This CDR3 is 15 amino acids long. CDR3: CASSISGGRRDEQFF. The CDR3 DNA is TGTGCCAGCAGTATTAGCGGGGGGCGCCGCGATGAGCAGTTCTTC.

The chain employs TRBV6-1 and TRBJ2-7; 7 bases match TRBD1. The CDR3 sequence is 15 residues long. Germline V gene lookup returns CDR1 MNHNS and CDR2 SASEGT. The trim removed 6 bases at V and 4 bases at J, leaving 12 bases unmatched. In DNA, the CDR3 is TGTGCCAGCAGCCACAGAGGGGACAGCGATTACGAGCAGTACTTC. Its translation is CASSHRGDSDYEQYF.

J is TRBJ1-1 and V is TRBV5-6, with D perhaps matching TRBD1 (5 bases). The CDR3 runs to 16 residues. Germline V gene sequence: CDR1 SGHDT, CDR2 YYEEEE. Trimming cost V 2 bases and J 1 base, with 15 bases left between them. This CDR3 reads CASSFFAVGANTEAFF. Written as DNA, the CDR3 is TGTGCCAGCAGCTTCTTCGCCGTTGGGGCGAACACTGAAGCTTTCTTT.

This chain connects TRBV21-1 to TRBJ1-2. TRBV21-1 is a documented pseudogene. This CDR3 region has 15 residues. The CDR3 nucleotides read TGTGCCAGCAGCAAAGGGAGTTTTTCAGCCTATGGCTACACCTTC. Translated: CASSKGSFSAYGYTF.

The chain employs TRBV18 and TRBJ2-1, with 12 bases fitting TRBD2. The CDR3 loop spans 17 amino acids. Looked up from germline, CDR1 is KGHSH and CDR2 is LQKENI. The J segment lost 2 bases and the V segment lost 5 bases, leaving 7 bases of the junction unmatched. The CDR3 DNA follows: TGTGCCAGCTCATCGTTGTCTAGCGGGGGGGCCTACAATGAGCAGTTCTTC. This translates into CASSSLSSGGAYNEQFF.

The genes are TRBV4-2 and TRBJ1-4; no clear D gene. The DNA end lines up better with TRBJ2-2; the J call may be wrong. CDR1 is LGHNA, CDR2 YNFKEQ, per germline. The CDR3 spans 14 residues. CDR3 bases: TGTGCCAGCAGCCAAGATGAGTTAGAGGTGGAGCTGTTTTTT. Translating gives CASSQDELEVELFF.

The V and J genes are TRBV27 and TRBJ2-7, with TRBD2 identical over 11 bases. CDR3 length: 15 amino acids. J was trimmed by 2 bases and V by 2 bases; bases with no gene match: 2. Germline V gives CDR1 MNHEY, CDR2 SMNVEV (reference sequence). The CDR3 nucleotides read TGTGCCAGCAGTTTAGTAGCGGGAGGGCCCTACGAGCAGTACTTC. This sequence encodes CASSLVAGGPYEQYF.

About this clone itself: The limits of the CDR3 on the DNA are not certain, so only TCRdb's listed CDR3 is given. The chain links TRBV6-5 to TRBJ1-2; TRBD1 is taken as the D call from the table, unchecked against the DNA. Germline values: CDR1 MNHEY, CDR2 SVGAGI. The CDR3 spans 16 amino acids, including both terminal residues. The CDR3 loop reads CASSSVLGGQLYGYTF.

V is TRBV7-3 and J is TRBJ2-7; 8 nucleotides match TRBD2. The CDR3 consists of 15 residues. The germline CDR1 and CDR2 sequences are SGHTA and FQGTGA. Trimming took 0 bases from V and 1 from J; bases not matched to a gene: 2. In DNA form, the CDR3 reads TGTGCCAGCAGCTTAACTAGCGGGGATTCCTACGAGCAGTACTTC. It translates to CASSLTSGDSYEQYF.

The chain employs TRBV5-1 and TRBJ2-2; TRBD2 matches at 9 bases. Germline V gives CDR1 SGHRS, CDR2 YFSETQ. Trimming removed 0 bases from V and 5 bases from J; junction bases left unmatched: 5. There are 16 residues in the CDR3. The CDR3 is CASSLEALAGTGELFF. CDR3 nucleotide sequence: TGCGCCAGCAGCTTGGAGGCGCTAGCGGGAACCGGGGAGCTGTTTTTT.